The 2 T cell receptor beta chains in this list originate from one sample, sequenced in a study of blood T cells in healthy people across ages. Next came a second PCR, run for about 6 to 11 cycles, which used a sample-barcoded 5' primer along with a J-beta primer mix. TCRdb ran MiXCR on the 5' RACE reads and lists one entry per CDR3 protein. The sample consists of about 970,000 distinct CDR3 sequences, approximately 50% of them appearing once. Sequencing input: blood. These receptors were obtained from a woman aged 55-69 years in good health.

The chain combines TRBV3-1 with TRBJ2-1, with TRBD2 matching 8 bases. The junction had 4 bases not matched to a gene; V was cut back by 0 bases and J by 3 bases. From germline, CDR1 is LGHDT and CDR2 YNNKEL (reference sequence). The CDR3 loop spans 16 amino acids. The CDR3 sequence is CASSQDPGGLYNEQFF. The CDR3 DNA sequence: TGTGCCAGCAGCCAAGACCCGGGAGGGCTCTACAATGAGCAGTTCTTC.

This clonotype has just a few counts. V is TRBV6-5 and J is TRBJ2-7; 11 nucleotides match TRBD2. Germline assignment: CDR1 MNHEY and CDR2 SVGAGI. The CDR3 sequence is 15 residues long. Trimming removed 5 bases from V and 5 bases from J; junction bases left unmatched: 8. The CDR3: CASSPGLAGLHEQYF. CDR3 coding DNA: TGTGCCAGCAGTCCTGGACTAGCGGGCCTCCACGAGCAGTACTTC.